In this sample, the clone carrying this TCR beta chain turned up a few times. What it binds is unknown. The source of the sample is a study of PD-1 blockade in classical Hodgkin lymphoma. Study observations and caveats: CD8+ TCR diversity did not rise significantly by C4D1, unlike CD4+. Reported baseline diversity: healthy donors highest, relapsed/refractory patients lowest. When nivolumab was started under 1 year after ASCT, patients were excluded. There remain no defined causes for the repertoire differences, which possibly reflect disease activity or prior therapy.

The protocol was immunoSEQ multiplex PCR, while the TCRdb copy is restricted to in-frame clones and leaves out a portion. The sample has over 85,000 clones, 75% to 85% seen once; the top ten hold about 16%. Each patient's relapse followed autologous stem cell transplantation, and brentuximab vedotin exposure varied. V was clipped by 4 bases and J by 4 bases, with 12 bases between them. Germline CDR1 and CDR2: SGHRS and YFSETQ. The CDR3 has 13 amino acids. The chain combines TRBV5-1 with TRBJ2-7; D possibly corresponds to TRBD2 (5 bases). The sequence derives from a human donor with classical Hodgkin lymphoma. This sample comprised peripheral blood mononuclear cells (PBMCs), obtained before the second cycle of nivolumab. CDR3 loop: CASSHGLDYEQYF. For the CDR3, the DNA is TGCGCCAGCAGCCACGGACTTGATTACGAGCAGTACTTC. The full variable domain, with the rest looked up from reference TRBV5-1 and TRBJ2-7, is KAGVTQTPRYLIKTRGQQVTLSCSPISGHRSVSWYQQTPGQGLQFLFEYFSETQRNKGNFPGRFSGRQFSNSRSEMNVSTLELGDSALYLCASSHGLDYEQYFGPGTRLTVT.